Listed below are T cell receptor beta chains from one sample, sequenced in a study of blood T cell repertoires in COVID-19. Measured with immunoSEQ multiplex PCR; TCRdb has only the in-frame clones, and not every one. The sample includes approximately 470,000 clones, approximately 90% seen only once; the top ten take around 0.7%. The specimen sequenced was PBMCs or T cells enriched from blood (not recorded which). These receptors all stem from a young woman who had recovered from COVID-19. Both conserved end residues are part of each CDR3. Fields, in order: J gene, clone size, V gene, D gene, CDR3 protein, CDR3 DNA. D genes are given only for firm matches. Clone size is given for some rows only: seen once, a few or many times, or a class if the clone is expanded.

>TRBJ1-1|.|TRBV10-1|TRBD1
CASSDPDRATEAFF
TGCGCCAGCAGTGACCCGGACAGGGCCACTGAAGCTTTCTTT
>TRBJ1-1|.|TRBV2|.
CASTVYAEAFF
TGTGCCAGCACCGTGTATGCTGAAGCTTTCTTT
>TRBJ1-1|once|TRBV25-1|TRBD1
CASSARTGRYTEAFF
TGTGCCAGCAGTGCGCGGACAGGGCGCTACACTGAAGCTTTCTTT
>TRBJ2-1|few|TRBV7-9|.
CASSLGGDEQFF
TGTGCCAGCAGCTTAGGGGGCGACGAGCAGTTCTTC
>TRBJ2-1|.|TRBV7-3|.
CASSLSGSSYNEQFF
TGTGCCAGCAGCTTATCTGGCAGTTCCTACAATGAGCAGTTCTTC
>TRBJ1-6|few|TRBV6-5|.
CAGARGGYNSPLHF
TGTGCCGGGGCTCGCGGGGGCTATAATTCACCCCTCCACTTT
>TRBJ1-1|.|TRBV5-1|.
CASSLGVRNTEAFF
TGCGCCAGCAGCTTGGGTGTCCGGAACACTGAAGCTTTCTTT
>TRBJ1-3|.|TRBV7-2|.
CASSPQRGEASGNTIYF
TGTGCCAGCAGTCCCCAGCGGGGGGAAGCTTCTGGAAACACCATATATTTT
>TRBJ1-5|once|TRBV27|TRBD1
CASSFGQGVSQPQHF
TGTGCCAGCAGTTTCGGACAGGGGGTAAGTCAGCCCCAGCATTTT
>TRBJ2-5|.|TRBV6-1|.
CASSEALTEETQYF
TGTGCCAGCAGTGAAGCCCTGACAGAAGAGACCCAGTACTTC
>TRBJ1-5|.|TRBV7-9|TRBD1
CASSLGQGSNQPQHF
TGTGCCAGCAGCCTAGGACAGGGAAGCAATCAGCCCCAGCATTTT
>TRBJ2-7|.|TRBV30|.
CAWRTGTPSYEQYF
TGTGCCTGGAGGACCGGGACACCAAGCTACGAGCAGTACTTC
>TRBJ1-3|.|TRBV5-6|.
CASSLVAGPNSGNTIYF
TGTGCCAGCAGCTTGGTTGCGGGTCCCAATTCTGGAAACACCATATATTTT
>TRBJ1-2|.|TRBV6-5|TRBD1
CASGLGQGVGGYTF
TGTGCCAGCGGTCTGGGACAGGGGGTGGGAGGCTACACCTTC